The 19 T cell receptor beta chains below were found in one sample sequenced in a study of blood T cell repertoires in COVID-19. Assay used: immunoSEQ multiplex PCR; TCRdb lists only in-frame clones, some missing. The sample has roughly 99,000 clones, 85% to 90% seen once. Material for sequencing was peripheral blood. These receptors all stem from a man between 50 and 59 years old with COVID-19, enrolled during active disease.

This clone was picked up a small number of times. The chain carries TRBV6-4 and TRBJ1-2; TRBD1 agrees at 7 bases. The CDR3 has 14 residues. J gave up 3 bases and V 5 bases, and 6 bases lay outside the gene matches. The germline V gene has CDR1 MRHNA and CDR2 SNTAGT. CDR3 nucleotide sequence: TGTGCCAGCAGTCCAGGGGGTTCAGACTATGGCTACACCTTC. Protein product: CASSPGGSDYGYTF.

This chain uses TRBV5-5 with TRBJ2-1, with 8 positions matching TRBD1. The CDR3 runs 16 residues. J gave up 10 bases and V 4 bases, and 16 bases lay outside the gene matches. Germline CDR1 SGHKS, CDR2 YYEKEE (reference sequence). In DNA form, the CDR3 reads TGTGCCAGCAGCCCGACAGGGGTGCCTAAATCATTCGAGCAGTTCTTC. This codes for CASSPTGVPKSFEQFF.

V is TRBV6-5 and J is TRBJ1-6; 8 bases align to TRBD1. The CDR3 covers 15 residues. V lost 2 bases to trimming and J lost 4 bases; unmatched junction nucleotides: 1. Germline V gene lookup returns CDR1 MNHEY and CDR2 SVGAGI. The CDR3 sequence: CASSYDRGYNSPLHF. The CDR3 nucleotides read TGTGCCAGCAGTTACGACAGGGGTTATAATTCACCCCTCCACTTT.

V and J are TRBV7-3 and TRBJ2-7; possibly TRBD2 for D (7 bases). CDR1 is SGHTA and CDR2 is FQGTGA in the germline V gene. The CDR3 has 13 residues. V gave up 3 bases and J gave up 5 bases, with 11 bases separating them. The CDR3 is CASSFGGPNEQYF. The CDR3 DNA sequence: TGTGCCAGCAGCTTCGGGGGGCCCAACGAGCAGTACTTC. The whole variable domain, filled in from reference TRBV7-3 and TRBJ2-7, reads GAGVSQTPSNKVTEKGKYVELRCDPISGHTALYWYRQSLGQGPEFLIYFQGTGAADDSGLPNDRFFAVRPEGSVSTLKIQRTERGDSAVYLCASSFGGPNEQYFGPGTRLTVT.

The gene calls are TRBV6-5 and TRBJ2-7; tentatively, D is TRBD1 (6 bases). V was pared by 6 bases and J by 3 bases, with 12 bases between. Germline lookup yields CDR1 MNHEY and CDR2 SVGAGI. This CDR3 is 13 amino acids long. Here the CDR3 reads CASRGKQGYEQYF. The CDR3 nucleotides are TGTGCCAGCAGAGGAAAACAGGGCTACGAGCAGTACTTC.

V and J are TRBV5-6 and TRBJ1-1; maybe TRBD1 (6 bases). Germline CDR1 and CDR2: SGHDT and YYEEEE. The CDR3 loop spans 15 amino acids. Between the trimmed V and J ends, which lost 4 bases and 5 bases, there was a span of 18 bases. The CDR3, as DNA: TGTGCCAGCAGCGGGGACATGGGTGGTTATACTGAAGCTTTCTTT. This translates into CASSGDMGGYTEAFF.

This clone was counted a few times. J is TRBJ2-7 and V is TRBV29-1; D is perhaps TRBD2 (6 bases). Trimming removed 7 bases from V and 2 bases from J, with 12 bases in between. Germline values: CDR1 SQVTM, CDR2 ANQGSEA. This CDR3 has 12 residues. The CDR3 region has the DNA TGCAGCGCCGCCGGAGGGGCCTACGAGCAGTACTTC. Translation gives CSAAGGAYEQYF.

The count of this clone is one. The gene calls are TRBV27 and TRBJ2-7, with TRBD2 matching 15 bases. The V gene end was trimmed by 6 bases and the J gene end by 0 bases; junction bases not matched to a gene: 3. Germline assignment: CDR1 MNHEY and CDR2 SMNVEV (reference sequence). The CDR3 contains 16 residues. In DNA, the CDR3 is TGTGCCAGCAGCAGGGGACTAGCGGGGGGCTCCTACGAGCAGTACTTC. Its protein is CASSRGLAGGSYEQYF.

This clone was recorded only once. The genes are TRBV5-5 and TRBJ1-6; possible D gene TRBD1, 5 bases. This CDR3 has 16 residues. Trimming removed 0 bases at V and 4 bases at J, with 11 bases between. Germline CDR1 SGHKS, CDR2 YYEKEE (reference sequence). DNA of the CDR3: TGTGCCAGCAGCTTGGTCGTGACAGAGTATAATTCACCCCTCCACTTT. Residues: CASSLVVTEYNSPLHF. Filled out from reference TRBV5-5 and TRBJ1-6, the complete variable domain reads DAGVTQSPTHLIKTRGQQVTLRCSPISGHKSVSWYQQVLGQGPQFIFQYYEKEERGRGNFPDRFSARQFPNYSSELNVNALLLGDSALYLCASSLVVTEYNSPLHFGNGTRLTVT.

V gene TRBV7-2 combines with J gene TRBJ2-3, with no clear D. CDR1 is SGHTA and CDR2 is FQGNSA in the germline V gene. Trimming cost V 3 bases and J 4 bases, with 17 bases left between them. CDR3 size: 16 residues. The CDR3 spells CASSFEVSWSADTQYF. CDR3 in DNA: TGTGCCAGCAGCTTCGAGGTCTCGTGGTCTGCAGATACGCAGTATTTT.

The V gene is TRBV10-3, the J gene TRBJ1-2, with D maybe TRBD1 (6 bases). V was shortened by 4 bases and J by 8 bases, with 8 bases between the two germline ends. Germline V lookup: CDR1 ENHRY, CDR2 SYGVKD. This CDR3 is built from 11 residues. The CDR3 nucleotides are TGTGCCATCAGTGGCGGGGGCGGCTACACCTTC. This gives the protein CAISGGGGYTF.

The gene calls are TRBV11-3 and TRBJ2-1; 8 bases are a match to TRBD1. Germline CDR1 reads SGHNT; CDR2 reads YENEEA. The CDR3 is 14 residues long. The V gene end was trimmed by 5 bases and the J gene end by 6 bases; junction bases not matched to a gene: 6. The CDR3 DNA is TGTGCCAGCAGCCTCGGACAGGGCAGCAATGAGCAGTTCTTC. This codes for CASSLGQGSNEQFF.

The genes are TRBV2 and TRBJ2-7; 8 bases agree with TRBD1. The CDR3 spans 14 residues. Germline V gives CDR1 SNHLY, CDR2 FYNNEI. As DNA, the CDR3 is TGTACCTCGGTGCTGGACAGGGTATCCTACGAGCAGTACTTC. Its translation is CTSVLDRVSYEQYF.

This clone has a handful of counts. This rearrangement joins TRBV12-3 or TRBV12-4 to TRBJ2-1, with D unresolved. The ends were cut back, 1 base at V and 14 bases at J, with 15 bases in the middle. The CDR3 has 13 residues. CDR3 in DNA: TGTGCCAGCAGTTTAGGGCCTGTAGCCCTGGAGTTCTTC. Its translation: CASSLGPVALEFF.

V and J are TRBV10-3 and TRBJ1-6, with 8 bases matching TRBD1. The V gene end was trimmed by 2 bases and the J gene end by 7 bases; junction bases not matched to a gene: 7. The germline CDR1 and CDR2 sequences are ENHRY and SYGVKD. The CDR3 is 16 amino acids. CDR3 region: CAISEIEDRANSPLHF. CDR3 bases: TGTGCCATCAGTGAGATAGAGGACAGGGCAAATTCACCCCTCCACTTT.

The chain combines TRBV25-1 with TRBJ1-1, with TRBD1 as a possible D gene (5 bases). V lost 8 bases and J 7 bases, leaving 14 bases between the germline ends. This CDR3 is built from 12 residues. Germline V gene lookup returns CDR1 MGHDK and CDR2 SYGVNS. The CDR3 DNA reads TGTGCCAGCGGAAGGGTAAGGGGTGAAGCTTTCTTT. Amino acids: CASGRVRGEAFF.

The chain uses TRBV29-1 and TRBJ1-5; 7 bases are a match to TRBD1. This CDR3 has 14 residues. The V segment lost 6 bases and the J segment 0 bases; nucleotides outside the gene matches: 5. Germline V gene data show CDR1 as SQVTM and CDR2 as ANQGSEA. In DNA, the CDR3 is TGCAGCGTCCGAGGACAGGATAGCAATCAGCCCCAGCATTTT. Translation gives CSVRGQDSNQPQHF.

V and J are TRBV2 and TRBJ1-6; a possible D gene is TRBD1 (5 bases). The CDR3 runs to 15 residues. Trimming shortened V by 9 bases and J by 1 base, and 13 bases separated the two germline ends. Germline V CDR1 and CDR2: SNHLY, FYNNEI. CDR3 nucleotides: TGTGCCAGTGTGGGCGGGGGATCCTATAATTCACCCCTCCACTTT. Its translation is CASVGGGSYNSPLHF. The complete variable domain, with remaining parts taken from reference TRBV2 and TRBJ1-6, reads EPEVTQTPSHQVTQMGQEVILRCVPISNHLYFYWYRQILGQKVEFLVSFYNNEISEKSEIFDDQFSVERPDGSNFTLKIRSTKLEDSAMYFCASVGGGSYNSPLHFGNGTRLTVT.

The chain couples TRBV4-1 to TRBJ2-1; 11 bases fit TRBD2. This CDR3 region has 17 residues. V trimming: 3 bases; J trimming: 3 bases; junction bases outside the gene matches: 7. Germline CDR1 is MGHRA and CDR2 is YSYEKL. CDR3: CASSQTGLADLYNEQFF. CDR3 nucleotide sequence: TGCGCCAGCAGCCAGACGGGACTAGCGGACCTCTACAATGAGCAGTTCTTC.